This TCR beta chain appears in the sequencing data of a study of T-cell reconstitution after alpha-beta-depleted transplantation in children. Unique molecular identifiers were built into the TCRbeta library. One entry per CDR3 protein, called by TCRdb with MiXCR from the PCR reads. The table includes hundreds of thousands of distinct CDR3 sequences, 16% detected once. Trimming stripped 2 bases from V and 2 bases from J, with 6 bases between. This CDR3 contains 13 residues. CDR1 is SGHTA, CDR2 FQGNSA, per germline. The sequencing here drew on PBMCs from the stem cell graft donor, taken from the stem cell graft. The sequence was obtained from a human donor who donated a stem cell graft to a child with acute myeloid leukemia. This chain connects TRBV7-2 to TRBJ1-2; no firm D call. CDR3 amino acids: CASSLRKNYGYTF. As DNA, the CDR3 is TGTGCCAGCAGCTTAAGAAAAAACTATGGCTACACCTTC.